This TCR beta chain was found in a study of neurological immune-mediated disorders (dated by TCRdb to the late 2010s). At the level of the whole study: Using UMI-based sequencing, the study compared peripheral blood TCR-beta repertoires from patients with HTLV-I-associated myelopathy (HAM/TSP), patients with multiple sclerosis, and healthy controls. The cohort was made up of approximately 65 subjects, consisting of some 15 HAM/TSP patients, about 34 multiple sclerosis patients and 20 healthy controls. Alongside PBMC samples, the set of some 100 TCR-beta libraries contained longitudinal samples, technical triplicates, and paired CD4+ and CD8+ T-cell subsets that had been sorted. Beyond this particular receptor, the publication reports: TCR clonal expansion was greatest in HAM/TSP patients and smallest in MS patients, who ranked below even healthy controls. No identical CDR3 amino acid sequences were shared among expanded clones across subjects, suggesting private TCR-beta repertoires in all groups.

To synthesize cDNA, template-switch 5'RACE was performed with a primer carrying a 10-nucleotide random unique molecular identifier so that each TCR transcript was tagged. Every sequencing run covered 15-18 subjects and yielded more than 160 million TCR-beta sequences. The RNeasy kit was used for extraction of total RNA. The KAPA Real-time Library Amplification kit was used to amplify TCR-beta VDJ regions with primers targeting the TCR constant region and the 5'RACE anchor. Sample indexes and Illumina adaptors were added in a first PCR, after which library yield was increased in a second PCR. After purification with Ampure beads, the TCR product of roughly 650 bp was size-selected on a 2% E-gel SizeSelection system. Before pooling, libraries had their quality checked on a Bioanalyzer, their concentration measured with Qubit, and their quantity determined with the Kapa Library Quantification kit. Paired-end 2 x 150 bp sequencing of the libraries was performed on an Illumina HiSeq 2500. To increase sequence diversity, roughly 25-31% phiX was spiked into each library pool. On the study's bioinformatics: Quality-filtered reads were processed with the UMI-based MiGEC pipeline, which removed over 85% of raw TCR sequences during error correction. IMGT germline references were used for aligning VDJ genes, and each clonotype was defined as a unique CDR3 amino acid sequence together with its V-J genes. Clonal expansion, Shannon diversity, and CDR3 relatedness (CalcPairwiseDistances, ClusterSamples) were evaluated with VDJtools, and phylogenetic trees were built with CLCbio workbench. A clone was classed as expanded if it had 8 or more unique UMIs, a cutoff based on coefficient-of-variation modelling across technical triplicates. Starting from the raw public reads, TCRdb applied fastp trimming at Q25, assembled clones with MiXCR and retained in-frame beta chains. Each entry merges the rows of one CDR3 protein and shows their most common DNA and genes. V and J calls and clone size were set by TCRdb, not the authors. The sample data list around 30,000 distinct CDR3 sequences, and roughly an eighth of these were observed just once. About 7.2% of the sample rests with the top ten.

Blood bank volunteers in Maryland, USA served as the healthy controls. For the unsorted PBMC libraries, 2 million PBMCs were stored in RNAlater at -80 degrees C until RNA extraction and were used to generate the libraries. Peripheral blood was subjected to Ficoll-Hypaque density gradient centrifugation to isolate PBMCs, which were then cryopreserved in liquid nitrogen. CDR1 and CDR2, per the germline V gene (reference sequence), are GTSNPN and SVGIG. V is pared back by 2 bases and J by 5 bases, with 5 bases lying between the germline termini. Spanning cysteine to phenylalanine, the CDR3 consists of 11 amino acids. The sequence is cut down to CDR3 DNA, 33 bases in frame from base 1. This clonotype appeared many times. It lacks a known antigen. Per-base quality was not reported, and no clone a single base away is much larger than it.

The sample taken for sequencing was PBMCs. The receptor was isolated from a man aged 55 to 70 in good health. The rearranged segments are TRBV30 and TRBJ2-3; too little of a D gene remains to name it. The nucleotide sequence is TGTGCCTGGAGTCCCGTAGATACGCAGTATTTT. The translation is CAWSPVDTQYF. With all but the CDR3 taken from the reference TRBV30 and TRBJ2-3 genes, the full variable domain is: SQTIHQWPATLVQPVGSPLSLECTVEGTSNPNLYWYRQAAGRGLQLLFYSVGIGQISSEVPQNLSASRPQDRQFILSSKKLLLSDSGFYLCAWSPVDTQYFGPGTRLTVL.